This is a list of T cell receptor beta chains from one sample in a study of cytomegalovirus exposure and HLA in healthy donors. Clones were sequenced by immunoSEQ multiplex PCR, and TCRdb holds only the in-frame ones, with some missing. The table records about 160,000 clones, 70% to 80% of them present only once. The sequencing input was PBMCs. These TCRs come from a human donor in good health. CDR3s include the opening cysteine and the closing phenylalanine or tryptophan. Clone size, where shown, is once, few, many, or a class for clones that have expanded.

abundance	v_gene	j_gene	CDR3aa
-	TRBV2	TRBJ2-3	CASRHTSSQELSTDTQYF
-	TRBV7-2	TRBJ2-5	CASSSPGGGETQYF
-	TRBV19	TRBJ2-7	CASSIERGNEQYF
-	TRBV2	TRBJ1-6	CASAKLGVSNSPLHF
-	TRBV9	TRBJ1-4	CASSVDQGWNEKLFF
once	TRBV13	TRBJ2-2	CASSEPGLAGGNTGELFF
-	TRBV6-5	TRBJ2-5	CASSSWTSGGGKTQYF
-	TRBV7-9	TRBJ1-4	CASSAGVGTEKLFF
-	TRBV27	TRBJ1-5	CASSNDRGSQPQHF
-	TRBV4-2	TRBJ1-1	CASSSIPERDTEAFF
-	TRBV7-7	TRBJ2-5	CASSLRALGGQETQYF
-	TRBV6-1	TRBJ2-2	CAVRLAGGSGELFF
-	TRBV7-9	TRBJ2-1	CASSSPYYSQGTFYNEQFF
-	TRBV7-8	TRBJ1-1	CASSLEGQWKEAFF
-	TRBV19	TRBJ2-1	CASSFKDRSSYNEQFF
few	TRBV6-5	TRBJ1-5	CARPEFNQPQHF
-	TRBV7-8	TRBJ2-1	CATRLALFDEQFF
-	TRBV19	TRBJ2-2	CASSMGMVTAGAGELFF
-	TRBV28	TRBJ2-3	CASSKGDRDITDTQYF
-	TRBV27	TRBJ2-7	CASSWGIGNYEQYF
-	TRBV29-1	TRBJ1-1	CSVESPRGGGTEAFF
-	TRBV6-5	TRBJ2-5	CASSEGGAEETQYF
-	TRBV7-3	TRBJ1-1	CASSLGTLTNTEAFF